The rows below give T cell receptor beta chains drawn from one sample of a study of CD8 T cells in Susac syndrome. MiXCR, applied by TCRdb to the immunoSEQ multiplex PCR reads, yields one record per CDR3 protein. The sample gives 170,000 or so distinct CDR3 sequences, more than 95% of which show up once; approximately 0.12% is in the top ten. Sequenced: CD4+ T cells from PBMCs. These TCRs come from a human donor with Susac syndrome. Each CDR3 is given with its conserved first and last residue. D genes are given only for firm matches. Rows may omit the clone size; those that give it use once, few, many or a size class.

len,v_gene,abundance,d_gene,j_gene,CDR3nt,CDR3aa
14,TRBV7-9,.,.,TRBJ1-5,TGTGCCAGCAGCCCTAGGGGGAGCAATCAGCCCCAGCATTTT,CASSPRGSNQPQHF
14,TRBV7-2,.,TRBD1,TRBJ1-5,TGTGCCAGCAGCTGGACAGGGGGCACTCAGCCCCAGCATTTT,CASSWTGGTQPQHF
15,TRBV25-1,.,.,TRBJ2-5,TGTGCCAGCAGTGAATCTCACAGGGCCGAAGAGACCCAGTACTTC,CASSESHRAEETQYF
15,TRBV6-2/TRBV6-3,once,.,TRBJ1-1,TGTGCCAGCCGTAGACAGGCAGACATGAACACTGAAGCTTTCTTT,CASRRQADMNTEAFF
15,TRBV14,.,TRBD2,TRBJ2-3,TGTGCCAGCAGCCTCCAGCGGGGGGGAAGAGATACGCAGTATTTT,CASSLQRGGRDTQYF
14,TRBV7-2,.,.,TRBJ2-1,TGTGCCAGCAGCTTAGAGCTTGGAAAGGATGAGCAGTTCTTC,CASSLELGKDEQFF
14,TRBV29-1,.,TRBD1,TRBJ2-1,TGCAGCGTTGAACCCCGGGACAGGGGCAATGAGCAGTTCTTC,CSVEPRDRGNEQFF
11,TRBV30,.,TRBD2,TRBJ2-7,TGTGCCTGGAGTGAGCTAGCGGGACTGTACTTC,CAWSELAGLYF
14,TRBV27,.,.,TRBJ2-5,TGTGCCAGCTCGAAGCGTCAACTCCAAGAGACCCAGTACTTC,CASSKRQLQETQYF
13,TRBV29-1,.,.,TRBJ2-5,TGCAGCGTTATAACAACGGTTGTGGAGACCCAGTACTTC,CSVITTVVETQYF
14,TRBV7-3,few,.,TRBJ1-6,TGTGCCAGCAGCTTTGGACAGACGAATTCACCCCTCCACTTT,CASSFGQTNSPLHF
14,TRBV29-1,.,.,TRBJ1-2,TGCAGCGTTTTCGAGGACAGTTCCAACTATGGCTACACCTTC,CSVFEDSSNYGYTF
15,TRBV20-1,.,.,TRBJ1-2,TGCAGTGCTACGAGACGCCAACAGCTTCACTATGGCTACACCTTC,CSATRRQQLHYGYTF
16,TRBV20-1,.,.,TRBJ1-4,TGCAGTGCTAGAGATCGCAGGGATTCTACTAATGAAAAACTGTTTTTT,CSARDRRDSTNEKLFF
16,TRBV5-6,.,.,TRBJ2-7,TGTGCCAGCAGCTTGGTGGGTGCGACAGTTAACTACGAGCAGTACTTC,CASSLVGATVNYEQYF
14,TRBV27,.,.,TRBJ1-1,TGTGCCAGCAGTCCTCAGGGGAATACGGCTGAAGCTTTCTTT,CASSPQGNTAEAFF
14,TRBV30,.,.,TRBJ1-4,TGTGCCTGGAGTGTACAAGGGATTCGGGAAAAACTGTTTTTT,CAWSVQGIREKLFF
11,TRBV28,.,.,TRBJ1-6,TGTGCCAGCAGTGGGCGTTCACCCCTCCACTTT,CASSGRSPLHF
12,TRBV29-1,.,.,TRBJ1-1,TGCAGCTTTGAGGGCTTGGACACTGAAGCTTTCTTT,CSFEGLDTEAFF
17,TRBV5-1,.,TRBD2,TRBJ2-1,TGCGCCAGCAGCTTGCGGGTAGCGGGGTCCCCTAACAATGAGCAGTTCTTC,CASSLRVAGSPNNEQFF
13,TRBV29-1,.,.,TRBJ1-2,TGCAGCGTTGGAATGGGGGCCGAGCAGGGCTACACCTTC,CSVGMGAEQGYTF
14,TRBV9,.,.,TRBJ2-1,TGTGCCAGCAGCGTTGGAGCGACCGACAATGAGCAGTTCTTC,CASSVGATDNEQFF
14,TRBV12-3/TRBV12-4,.,TRBD2,TRBJ2-1,TGTGCCAGCAGACGGACTAGCGGGAGCGATGAGCAGTTCTTC,CASRRTSGSDEQFF
14,TRBV2,.,.,TRBJ2-4,TGTGCCAGCAGTGACCAGATTTGGAAAAACATTCAGTACTTC,CASSDQIWKNIQYF
16,TRBV14,.,TRBD2,TRBJ2-3,TGTGCCAGCAGCCCGTTAGCGGGGGCCCGGGCGGATACGCAGTATTTT,CASSPLAGARADTQYF
16,TRBV9,.,TRBD1,TRBJ2-3,TGTGCCAGCAGCGTAGCAACAGGGGCTAGCACAGATACGCAGTATTTT,CASSVATGASTDTQYF
14,TRBV5-4,.,.,TRBJ2-5,TGTGCCAGCAGCTTGGCGCAGAACCAAGAGACCCAGTACTTC,CASSLAQNQETQYF
13,TRBV4-3,.,.,TRBJ2-1,TGCGCCAGCAGCCATCCCCCCGGCGGCGAGCAGTTCTTC,CASSHPPGGEQFF
16,TRBV19,.,.,TRBJ1-5,TGTGCCAGTAGTACAAGAGGGATTTTTGGCAATCAGCCCCAGCATTTT,CASSTRGIFGNQPQHF
15,TRBV9,.,.,TRBJ2-5,TGTGCCAGCAGCGTATCCCCGCTAGCAGAAGAGACCCAGTACTTC,CASSVSPLAEETQYF
13,TRBV30,.,.,TRBJ2-5,TGTGCCTGGGGAAAGCGGACTCAAGAGACCCAGTACTTC,CAWGKRTQETQYF
13,TRBV12-3/TRBV12-4,few,.,TRBJ2-2,TGTGCCAGCAGTTTACGGGGGACCGGGGAGCTGTTTTTT,CASSLRGTGELFF
15,TRBV5-6,.,.,TRBJ2-1,TGTGCCAGCAGCTTGGACGCGAGCTCCTACAATGAGCAGTTCTTC,CASSLDASSYNEQFF
15,TRBV7-9,once,TRBD1,TRBJ2-1,TGTGCCAGCAGCACCCGGGACAGGGACTACAATGAGCAGTTCTTC,CASSTRDRDYNEQFF
15,TRBV4-3,.,.,TRBJ2-7,TGCGCCAGCAGCCAAGCCCAGATGATCGGTTACGAGCAGTACTTC,CASSQAQMIGYEQYF
13,TRBV12-3/TRBV12-4,.,.,TRBJ1-3,TGTGCCAGCAGCCCGAGAGGCGAAAACACCATATATTTT,CASSPRGENTIYF
16,TRBV7-9,.,TRBD2,TRBJ2-2,TGTGCCAGCAGTCGGACCGGGACTAGCGGCACCGGGGAGCTGTTTTTT,CASSRTGTSGTGELFF
15,TRBV29-1,.,.,TRBJ2-6,TGCAGCGTCGTCCCGAGGGGCCCTGGGGCCAACGTCCTGACTTTC,CSVVPRGPGANVLTF
20,TRBV4-2,.,TRBD2,TRBJ2-5,TGTGCCAGCAGCTCGAGACTAGCGGGAGGGGTTGGAATAGACCAAGAGACCCAGTACTTC,CASSSRLAGGVGIDQETQYF
13,TRBV29-1,.,.,TRBJ1-2,TGCAGCGTTCACGAAGGAGCTAACTATGGCTACACCTTC,CSVHEGANYGYTF
13,TRBV7-7,.,.,TRBJ2-5,TGTGCTAGCAGCCGCGGGGTTCTGGAGACCCAGTACTTC,CASSRGVLETQYF
14,TRBV29-1,.,.,TRBJ1-1,TGCAGCGTTGAAAATCGACTGAGCAACACTGAAGCTTTCTTT,CSVENRLSNTEAFF
15,TRBV4-3,.,.,TRBJ1-6,TGCGCCAGCAGCCAAGATCTGGTGAATAATTCACCCCTCCACTTT,CASSQDLVNNSPLHF
14,TRBV29-1,.,TRBD2,TRBJ2-3,TGCAGCGTCCGGACTAGCGGGACATATGATACGCAGTATTTT,CSVRTSGTYDTQYF
14,TRBV7-6,.,TRBD2,TRBJ2-1,TGTGCCAGCAGCTCCGGACTAGGAAACAATGAGCAGTTCTTC,CASSSGLGNNEQFF
14,TRBV29-1,.,.,TRBJ1-1,TGCAGCGTTACCCCGGGACAACCGAACACTGAAGCTTTCTTT,CSVTPGQPNTEAFF
12,TRBV28,.,.,TRBJ2-5,TGTAGGGCGGGGCGGGCCCAAGAGACCCAGTACTTC,CRAGRAQETQYF
12,TRBV20-1,.,.,TRBJ1-2,TGCAGTGCCCCGGACACTAACTATGGCTACACCTTC,CSAPDTNYGYTF